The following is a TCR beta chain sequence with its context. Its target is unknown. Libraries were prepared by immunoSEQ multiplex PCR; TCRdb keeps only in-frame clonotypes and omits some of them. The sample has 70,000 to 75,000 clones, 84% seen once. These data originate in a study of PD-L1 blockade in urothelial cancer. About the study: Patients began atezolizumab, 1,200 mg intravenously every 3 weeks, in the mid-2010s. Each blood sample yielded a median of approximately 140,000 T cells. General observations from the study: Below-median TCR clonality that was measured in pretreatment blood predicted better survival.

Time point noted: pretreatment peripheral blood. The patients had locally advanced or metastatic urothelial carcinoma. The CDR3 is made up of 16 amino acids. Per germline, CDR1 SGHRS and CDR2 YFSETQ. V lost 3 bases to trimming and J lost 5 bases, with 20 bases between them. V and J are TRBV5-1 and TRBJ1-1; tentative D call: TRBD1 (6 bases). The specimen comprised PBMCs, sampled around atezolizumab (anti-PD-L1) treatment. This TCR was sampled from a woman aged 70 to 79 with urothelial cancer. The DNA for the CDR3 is TGCGCCAGCAGCTGGATGGGAGCACAGGGTTTGACTGAAGCTTTCTTT. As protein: CASSWMGAQGLTEAFF.